A single sample is the source of the 18 T cell receptor beta chains below, sequenced in a study of T cell responses to AZD1222 COVID-19 vaccine (dated by TCRdb to about 2021). To prepare the library, the immunoSEQ multiplex PCR assay was applied. TCRdb took over this immuneACCESS table, retaining in-frame rearrangements with V and J assigned. Such tables are incomplete; in checked studies, under half of the missing clones stem from an unresolved V gene, and the remainder is unexplained. The sample table shows 180,000 or so clones, and 85% to 95% are seen once. The top ten clones comprise approximately 0.6% of the sample. In light of the paper, this sample's time point label describes: baseline before first vaccination. The sequences come from peripheral blood, collected on day 0 of AZD1222 vaccination. The receptors come from an adult in good health.

The chain joins TRBV10-2 to TRBJ2-7; possibly TRBD1 or TRBD2 for D (5 bases each). CDR1 WSHSY and CDR2 SAAADI come from the germline V gene. The CDR3 covers 12 residues. V lost 10 bases and J 0 bases, leaving 10 bases between the germline ends. CDR3 DNA sequence: TGCGCCACCTGGGGGAGCTCCTACGAGCAGTACTTC. The encoded protein is CATWGSSYEQYF.

V and J are TRBV29-1 and TRBJ1-2, with no clear D. The V end lost 4 bases, the J end lost 9 bases, and 18 bases lay between the germline ends. This CDR3 comprises 13 residues. Germline V gene data show CDR1 as SQVTM and CDR2 as ANQGSEA. The CDR3 here is CSVALLGAGSYTF. The CDR3 DNA sequence: TGCAGCGTTGCCCTTTTGGGCGCTGGGAGCTACACCTTC. The full variable domain, completed using reference TRBV29-1 and TRBJ1-2, is SAVISQKPSRDICQRGTSLTIQCQVDSQVTMMFWYRQQPGQSLTLIATANQGSEATYESGFVIDKFPISRPNLTFSTLTVSNMSPEDSSIYLCSVALLGAGSYTFGSGTRLTVV.

The chain couples TRBV7-9 to TRBJ1-1; D remains unclear. Trimming shortened V by 2 bases and J by 0 bases, and 4 bases separated the two germline ends. CDR3 length equals 13 residues. Germline CDR1 is SEHNR and CDR2 is FQNEAQ (reference sequence). CDR3: CASSLSLNTEAFF. For the CDR3, the DNA is TGTGCCAGCAGCTTATCGCTGAACACTGAAGCTTTCTTT.

V gene TRBV6-5 combines with J gene TRBJ1-4; 8 nucleotides match TRBD1. The germline V gene encodes CDR1 MNHEY and CDR2 SVGAGI. The ends lost 6 bases at V and 8 bases at J; junction bases unmatched: 8. The CDR3 runs to 14 residues. As DNA, the CDR3 is TGTGCCAGCAGCCTGACAGGGGACGGAGAAAAACTGTTTTTT. It yields the protein CASSLTGDGEKLFF.

The CDR3 nucleotides are TGTGCCAGCAGCTTATCTTTCGGGACAGGAGGGGAAAAACTGTTTTTT. Protein product: CASSLSFGTGGEKLFF. The chain uses TRBV7-6 and TRBJ1-4; 8 nucleotides line up with TRBD1. Losses at the gene ends were 2 bases for V and 8 bases for J; bases not matched to a gene: 10. The germline V gene encodes CDR1 SGHVS and CDR2 FNYEAQ. The CDR3 totals 16 residues.

The chain's CDR3 is CASRLLGRHGEQYF. The CDR3 coding sequence is TGCGCCAGCAGACTTTTAGGTCGCCATGGCGAGCAGTACTTC. This chain connects TRBV10-2 to TRBJ2-7; D not certain. V was pared by 6 bases and J by 6 bases, with 18 bases between. Germline loops: CDR1 WSHSY, CDR2 SAAADI. The CDR3 has 14 residues.

The chain recombines TRBV6-1 with TRBJ1-4; perhaps TRBD1 as D (5 bases). There are 16 residues in the CDR3. The germline CDR1 and CDR2 sequences are MNHNS and SASEGT. V was shortened by 1 base and J by 12 bases, with 21 bases between the two germline ends. The CDR3 coding sequence is TGTGCCAGCAGTGAAGTGGGGGGAATACGTCGGGTTGAACTGTTTTTT. It specifies CASSEVGGIRRVELFF.

The chain is built from TRBV3-1 (or the pseudogene TRBV3-2) and TRBJ1-6; D uncertain. Germline V gene sequence: CDR1 LGHDT, CDR2 YNNKEL (reference sequence). The V gene lost 3 bases and the J gene lost 7 bases, with 13 bases spanning the gap. The CDR3 sequence is 15 residues long. The CDR3: CASSQDPGWNSPLHF. In nucleotides, the CDR3 is TGTGCCAGCAGCCAGGACCCGGGATGGAATTCACCCCTCCACTTT.

This rearrangement joins TRBV18 to TRBJ2-7; D is possibly TRBD2 (7 bases). Per the germline V gene, CDR1 is KGHSH and CDR2 is LQKENI. The CDR3 spans 14 residues. V was shortened by 8 bases and J by 0 bases, with 14 bases between the two germline ends. The CDR3 is CASLGGPSSYEQYF. The CDR3 DNA reads as TGTGCCAGCCTGGGGGGGCCGAGCTCCTACGAGCAGTACTTC.

This clone came up once. The V call is TRBV6-5, the J call TRBJ1-6; no reliable D call. The V gene lost 5 bases and the J gene lost 13 bases, with 12 bases spanning the gap. Germline CDR1 and CDR2: MNHEY and SVGAGI. This CDR3 is built from 12 residues. DNA for the CDR3: TGTGCCAGCAGTCGAGCAGGTCTCCCCCTCCACTTT. It codes for CASSRAGLPLHF.

This chain connects TRBV5-1 to TRBJ2-7; possibly TRBD2 for D (6 bases). The V and J ends lost 1 base and 0 bases respectively, with 8 bases between them. Germline CDR1 SGHRS, CDR2 YFSETQ. This CDR3 contains 14 residues. The CDR3 DNA reads as TGCGCCAGCAGCTTGCGGGGACTCTCCTACGAGCAGTACTTC. It translates to CASSLRGLSYEQYF.

This chain joins TRBV3-1 (or the pseudogene TRBV3-2) and TRBJ2-3; D is unresolved. The CDR3 has 15 residues. In germline, CDR1 is LGHDT, CDR2 YNNKEL (reference sequence). Trimming cost V 0 bases and J 3 bases, with 10 bases left between them. The CDR3 DNA reads TGTGCCAGCAGCCAAGACGGAACAGCTACAGATACGCAGTATTTT. This sequence encodes CASSQDGTATDTQYF.

This clone has only one observation. The V gene is TRBV7-2, the J gene TRBJ1-6; D is perhaps TRBD1 (5 bases). The CDR3 contains 17 residues. Trimming stripped 10 bases from V and 7 bases from J, with 26 bases between. Looked up from germline, CDR1 is SGHTA and CDR2 is FQGNSA. CDR3: CATPGEGTVAWNSPLHF. In DNA form, the CDR3 reads TGTGCCACCCCGGGAGAGGGGACGGTGGCATGGAATTCACCCCTCCACTTT.

V usage is TRBV6-5 and J usage is TRBJ1-1; unclear D gene. Per germline, CDR1 MNHEY and CDR2 SVGAGI. With 0 bases removed from V and 1 base from J, the gap between germline ends came to 6 bases. The CDR3 covers 14 residues. The CDR3 sequence is CASSYSIRNTEAFF. The CDR3 bases are TGTGCCAGCAGTTACTCGATCCGGAACACTGAAGCTTTCTTT.

The count of this clone is one. The DNA is omitted, as the CDR3 cannot be located on it reliably, and the CDR3 follows TCRdb's listing. J is TRBJ1-5 and V is TRBV19; TRBD1 is the table's D call, not checked against the DNA. The CDR3 is made up of 17 amino acids, end residues included. Germline lookup yields CDR1 LNHDA and CDR2 SQIVND (reference sequence). The CDR3 protein is CASSSGQGSYSNQPQHF.

This clone has only a few counts. The chain's CDR3 is CASARGLGTDTQYF. The CDR3 DNA reads TGTGCCAGCGCGAGGGGGCTCGGCACAGATACGCAGTATTTT. This chain links TRBV6-5 with TRBJ2-3; 7 positions agree with TRBD1. Germline values: CDR1 MNHEY, CDR2 SVGAGI. The V and J ends lost 8 bases and 1 base, in that order; junction bases with no gene match: 6. The CDR3 has 14 residues.

This clone is a singleton in its sample. This chain uses TRBV7-9 with TRBJ1-1; D is undetermined. CDR1 is SEHNR and CDR2 is FQNEAQ in the germline V gene (reference sequence). The CDR3 consists of 18 residues. Trimming took off 5 bases at V and 0 bases at J, with 22 bases between the two ends. The CDR3 DNA sequence: TGTGCCAGCAGCAACCCCCCCTTGACCAAACCCATGAACACTGAAGCTTTCTTT. Encoded protein: CASSNPPLTKPMNTEAFF.

This chain uses TRBV3-1 (or the pseudogene TRBV3-2) with TRBJ1-2, with D hard to call. The CDR3 contains 15 residues. The V end lost 5 bases, the J end lost 2 bases, and 15 bases lay between the germline ends. The germline V gene has CDR1 LGHDT and CDR2 YNNKEL (reference sequence). The CDR3: CASSSQDGSNYGYTF. The CDR3, as DNA: TGTGCCAGCAGCTCCCAGGACGGATCGAACTATGGCTACACCTTC.